A selection of T cell receptor beta chains follows, all from one sample in a study of blood T cell repertoires in COVID-19. Sequenced by immunoSEQ multiplex PCR; TCRdb stores in-frame clones only, minus some. The table includes some 530,000 clones, 80% to 90% detected once. Sequenced material: PBMCs or T cells enriched from blood (not recorded which). These receptors were obtained from a woman aged 55-75 years who had recovered from COVID-19. The CDR3 runs from the conserved cysteine through the conserved F or W. A D gene is named only where the DNA matches it firmly. A row's size may be missing; if present it is once, few, many or a size class.

d_gene | j_gene | v_gene | abundance | CDR3aa | CDR3nt
- | TRBJ2-7 | TRBV9 | - | CASSVGQGEQYF | TGTGCCAGCAGCGTAGGTCAGGGCGAGCAGTACTTC
- | TRBJ2-5 | TRBV9 | - | CASSPRGSEQETQYF | TGTGCCAGCAGCCCCCGGGGTAGCGAGCAAGAGACCCAGTACTTC
TRBD1 | TRBJ1-4 | TRBV25-1 | once | CASSEFGTGGEKLFF | TGTGCCAGCAGTGAATTTGGGACAGGCGGTGAAAAACTGTTTTTT
TRBD1 | TRBJ1-4 | TRBV24-1 | once | CATSEGTGETNEKLFF | TGTGCCACCAGTGAGGGGACAGGGGAGACTAATGAAAAACTGTTTTTT
TRBD2 | TRBJ2-2 | TRBV12-3/TRBV12-4 | - | CASTPWEGGELFF | TGTGCCAGCACCCCATGGGAGGGCGGGGAGCTGTTTTTT
- | TRBJ1-3 | TRBV28 | - | CATATGNSGNTIYF | TGTGCCACCGCCACAGGGAACTCTGGAAACACCATATATTTT
- | TRBJ2-3 | TRBV6-5 | - | CASSLTSDTQYF | TGTGCCAGCAGTCTGACTTCGGATACGCAGTATTTT
- | TRBJ2-5 | TRBV2 | - | CASSRLSPRGETQYF | TGTGCCAGCAGTCGCTTATCACCCAGGGGAGAGACCCAGTACTTC
- | TRBJ2-1 | TRBV9 | - | CASSVVRGGEQFF | TGTGCCAGCAGCGTAGTAAGAGGGGGTGAGCAGTTCTTC
TRBD1 | TRBJ2-2 | TRBV2 | - | CASSETGQNTGELFF | TGTGCCAGCAGCGAGACAGGGCAGAACACCGGGGAGCTGTTTTTT
TRBD1 | TRBJ1-1 | TRBV11-2 | - | CASSISGTGYNTEAFF | TGTGCCAGCAGCATATCAGGGACAGGGTATAACACTGAAGCTTTCTTT
TRBD2 | TRBJ2-3 | TRBV7-6 | - | CASSSRPTSADTQYF | TGTGCCAGCAGCTCGCGGCCGACTAGCGCAGATACGCAGTATTTT
- | TRBJ1-1 | TRBV5-1 | - | CASSLVIRGPNTEAFF | TGCGCCAGCAGCTTGGTTATTAGGGGCCCGAACACTGAAGCTTTCTTT
TRBD1 | TRBJ2-2 | TRBV28 | once | CATLLRDSPGELFF | TGTGCCACCCTTTTAAGGGACAGCCCCGGGGAGCTGTTTTTT
- | TRBJ1-5 | TRBV27 | - | CASSLQGNQPQHF | TGTGCCAGCAGTTTACAGGGTAACCAGCCCCAGCATTTT
TRBD1 | TRBJ2-7 | TRBV6-5 | - | CASIALRGQLYEQYF | TGTGCCAGCATAGCGTTGAGGGGGCAACTCTACGAGCAGTACTTC
- | TRBJ1-6 | TRBV21-1 | once | CASSKTGGGFSSYNSPLHF | TGTGCCAGCAGCAAGACAGGCGGAGGTTTTAGCTCCTATAATTCACCCCTCCACTTT
TRBD1 | TRBJ1-2 | TRBV4-1 | - | CASSQATGGRNGYTF | TGCGCCAGCAGCCAGGCAACAGGGGGCAGAAATGGCTACACCTTC
TRBD1 | TRBJ2-2 | TRBV7-2 | few | CASRSYGTGVTGELFF | TGTGCCAGCAGGTCATACGGGACAGGGGTAACCGGGGAGCTGTTTTTT
TRBD1 | TRBJ1-3 | TRBV11-2 | - | CASSPNPGTGKGGNTIYF | TGTGCCAGCAGCCCAAACCCCGGGACAGGGAAAGGAGGAAACACCATATATTTT
- | TRBJ2-1 | TRBV3-1/TRBV3-2 | - | CASSQWGQQFF | TGTGCCAGCAGCCAGTGGGGCCAGCAGTTCTTC
TRBD1 | TRBJ1-1 | TRBV9 | - | CASSVGDSLNTEAFF | TGTGCCAGCAGCGTAGGGGACAGTCTGAACACTGAAGCTTTCTTT
TRBD1 | TRBJ1-2 | TRBV27 | - | CASETGKYGYTF | TGTGCCAGTGAGACAGGGAAATATGGCTACACCTTC
- | TRBJ2-7 | TRBV13 | once | CASRRIYEQYF | TGTGCCAGTAGGCGGATTTACGAGCAGTACTTC
TRBD1 | TRBJ1-1 | TRBV7-2 | - | CASSLERGRPNTEAFF | TGTGCCAGCAGCTTAGAGAGGGGGCGACCGAACACTGAAGCTTTCTTT
- | TRBJ2-1 | TRBV3-1/TRBV3-2 | once | CASSHLFREQFF | TGTGCCAGCAGCCACCTCTTCAGGGAGCAGTTCTTC
- | TRBJ2-7 | TRBV6-5 | - | CASSYGLSYEQYF | TGTGCCAGCAGTTACGGCTTATCCTACGAGCAGTACTTC
- | TRBJ1-4 | TRBV6-1 | - | CASIRGAGNEKLFF | TGTGCCAGCATACGAGGCGCGGGGAATGAAAAACTGTTTTTT
- | TRBJ2-5 | TRBV3-1/TRBV3-2 | - | CASSPPGGGPFGTQYF | TGTGCCAGCAGCCCGCCTGGGGGGGGGCCTTTCGGGACCCAGTACTTC
- | TRBJ2-5 | TRBV5-4 | - | CASSLYGGEETQYF | TGTGCCAGCAGCTTGTATGGGGGCGAGGAGACCCAGTACTTC
- | TRBJ2-2 | TRBV7-8 | - | CASSLKSRNTGELFF | TGTGCCAGCAGCTTAAAGTCGCGTAACACCGGGGAGCTGTTTTTT
- | TRBJ2-3 | TRBV5-1 | - | CASSAQRDTQYF | TGCGCCAGCAGCGCACAAAGAGATACGCAGTATTTT
TRBD1 | TRBJ1-1 | TRBV11-2 | - | CASSFDRGAEAFF | TGTGCCAGCAGCTTCGACAGGGGGGCTGAAGCTTTCTTT
- | TRBJ1-5 | TRBV19 | - | CASSVREGINQPQHF | TGTGCCAGTAGTGTCCGGGAGGGTATCAATCAGCCCCAGCATTTT
- | TRBJ1-1 | TRBV10-1 | - | CASSESPGNVFF | TGCGCCAGCAGTGAATCCCCAGGGAATGTTTTCTTT
- | TRBJ1-2 | TRBV19 | - | CASRKGGTNYGYTF | TGTGCCAGTAGAAAGGGGGGGACTAACTATGGCTACACCTTC
TRBD2 | TRBJ2-1 | TRBV19 | - | CASSLLAGGHNEQFF | TGTGCCAGTAGTCTATTAGCGGGGGGGCACAATGAGCAGTTCTTC
TRBD2 | TRBJ2-5 | TRBV4-2 | - | CASSQDLLAGGLKETQYF | TGTGCCAGCAGCCAAGATTTGCTAGCGGGGGGCTTAAAAGAGACCCAGTACTTC
TRBD2 | TRBJ2-2 | TRBV19 | - | CASRTWTSGDTGELFF | TGTGCCAGTAGGACGTGGACTAGCGGGGACACCGGGGAGCTGTTTTTT
TRBD2 | TRBJ2-3 | TRBV13 | - | CASSLVETSGGGTDTQYF | TGTGCCAGCAGCTTAGTGGAGACTAGCGGGGGCGGCACAGATACGCAGTATTTT
TRBD1 | TRBJ2-1 | TRBV27 | - | CASSLTGVEQFF | TGTGCCAGCAGTTTGACAGGGGTCGAGCAGTTCTTC
- | TRBJ2-7 | TRBV21-1 | - | CASSKGLGDSSYEQYF | TGTGCCAGCAGCAAAGGTTTGGGGGACAGTTCCTACGAGCAGTACTTC
TRBD2 | TRBJ2-3 | TRBV5-5 | - | CASSPPAGGADTQYF | TGTGCCAGCAGCCCCCCGGCGGGGGGGGCAGATACGCAGTATTTT
TRBD2 | TRBJ2-3 | TRBV3-1/TRBV3-2 | - | CASSPHGLAGGSIPATQYF | TGTGCCAGCAGCCCCCACGGACTAGCGGGGGGCAGCATTCCGGCTACGCAGTATTTT
TRBD2 | TRBJ2-1 | TRBV9 | - | CASSVASAGGHNEQFF | TGTGCCAGCAGCGTAGCTTCAGCGGGGGGGCACAATGAGCAGTTCTTC
TRBD1 | TRBJ1-1 | TRBV4-1 | few | CASSPRGPGEKNTEAFF | TGCGCCAGCAGCCCCAGGGGGCCCGGAGAGAAGAACACTGAAGCTTTCTTT
- | TRBJ2-3 | TRBV12-3/TRBV12-4 | once | CASRTSSTDTQYF | TGTGCCAGCAGGACTTCTAGCACAGATACGCAGTATTTT
- | TRBJ2-1 | TRBV7-2 | - | CASSFPGSHNEQFF | TGTGCCAGCAGCTTCCCCGGGAGTCACAATGAGCAGTTCTTC
- | TRBJ1-5 | TRBV2 | few | CASRRATNQPQHF | TGTGCCAGCAGGCGGGCAACCAATCAGCCCCAGCATTTT